The 24 T cell receptor beta chains reported below all come from one sample, sequenced in a study of blood T cell repertoires in COVID-19. The method was immunoSEQ multiplex PCR; TCRdb's version includes in-frame clones alone and lacks a portion of them. The repertoire includes around 700,000 clones, about nine tenths of them detected once, and roughly 0.26% sits in the top ten. Sequencing was carried out using peripheral blood. Receptor source: a woman between 18 and 29 years old with acute or convalescent COVID-19.

Details on this clone: The identical CDR3 is also encoded by other nucleotide sequences in the sample. The CDR3 protein is CASSIGRGNTEAFF. The CDR3 coding sequence is TGTGCCAGTAGTATAGGCAGGGGGAACACTGAAGCTTTCTTT. This chain uses TRBV19 with TRBJ1-1; D perhaps matches TRBD1 (6 bases). The CDR3 is 14 residues long. Deletions cut 1 base from V and 1 base from J, with 7 bases between. Germline assignment: CDR1 LNHDA and CDR2 SQIVND (reference sequence).

The chain uses TRBV7-9 and TRBJ1-2; D gene unclear. The germline CDR1 and CDR2 sequences are SEHNR and FQNEAQ (reference sequence). The CDR3 sequence is 15 residues long. V lost 0 bases, J lost 4 bases, and 12 bases lay in between. In DNA, the CDR3 is TGTGCCAGCAGCTTAGCGGAGGACCGAGTCTATGGCTACACCTTC. As protein: CASSLAEDRVYGYTF.

This chain joins TRBV19 and TRBJ1-2; the D is unclear. Trimming took 3 bases from V and 4 from J, leaving 9 bases between them. Germline V gene sequence: CDR1 LNHDA, CDR2 SQIVND (reference sequence). CDR3 length equals 13 residues. CDR3: CASSITGSYGYTF. The CDR3 coding sequence is TGTGCCAGTAGTATCACGGGTAGCTATGGCTACACCTTC.

Note on this clone: Different DNA sequences within this sample yield the same CDR3. V is TRBV5-1 and J is TRBJ2-7; D is perhaps TRBD1 (6 bases). This CDR3 region has 11 residues. Trimming removed 5 bases from V and 4 bases from J, with 7 bases in between. Germline V gene lookup returns CDR1 SGHRS and CDR2 YFSETQ. The chain's CDR3 is CASRGGYEQYF. The CDR3 DNA is TGCGCCAGCAGAGGGGGATACGAGCAGTACTTC. The full variable domain, rest sourced from reference TRBV5-1 and TRBJ2-7, is KAGVTQTPRYLIKTRGQQVTLSCSPISGHRSVSWYQQTPGQGLQFLFEYFSETQRNKGNFPGRFSGRQFSNSRSEMNVSTLELGDSALYLCASRGGYEQYFGPGTRLTVT.

V gene TRBV18 combines with J gene TRBJ2-6; 8 bases match TRBD1. Germline V CDR1 and CDR2: KGHSH, LQKENI. The ends lost 5 bases at V and 3 bases at J; junction bases unmatched: 9. The CDR3 sequence is 17 residues long. The CDR3 nucleotides read TGTGCCAGCTCATTCGGACAGGGTCTCTTTGGGGCCAACGTCCTGACTTTC. Residues: CASSFGQGLFGANVLTF. The full variable domain, with the rest looked up from reference TRBV18 and TRBJ2-6, is NAGVMQNPRHLVRRRGQEARLRCSPMKGHSHVYWYRQLPEEGLKFMVYLQKENIIDESGMPKERFSAEFPKEGPSILRIQQVVRGDSAAYFCASSFGQGLFGANVLTFGAGSRLTVL.

This clone occurred once. This chain links TRBV19 with TRBJ2-7; D is unclear. Germline-derived CDR1 and CDR2 are LNHDA and SQIVND (reference sequence). CDR3 size: 16 residues. Trimming left V 5 bases short and J 2 bases short, with 19 bases between. This chain's CDR3 is CASSPHRVPETYEQYF. The CDR3 DNA follows: TGTGCCAGTAGTCCCCACCGGGTTCCCGAAACCTACGAGCAGTACTTC.

Only one count was recorded for this clone. The CDR3 loop is CASSIQGNTEAFF. CDR3 DNA: TGCGCCAGCAGCATACAGGGGAACACTGAAGCTTTCTTT. The chain combines TRBV5-1 with TRBJ1-1; D possibly corresponds to TRBD1 (6 bases). Per germline, CDR1 SGHRS and CDR2 YFSETQ. V dropped 4 bases and J dropped 1 base, with 8 bases sitting between them. This CDR3 has 13 amino acids.

A note on this clone: Within the sample, other DNA sequences also encode this same CDR3. V and J are TRBV5-1 and TRBJ2-6; 9 bases agree with TRBD1. The germline V gene encodes CDR1 SGHRS and CDR2 YFSETQ. This CDR3 comprises 16 residues. V was pared by 3 bases and J by 0 bases, with 1 base of the junction left unmatched. CDR3 region: CASSWDRASGANVLTF. The CDR3 nucleotides read TGCGCCAGCAGCTGGGACAGGGCCTCTGGGGCCAACGTCCTGACTTTC.

This chain connects TRBV7-2 to TRBJ1-2, with D unclear. There are 14 residues in the CDR3. Trimming took off 2 bases at V and 2 bases at J, with 9 bases between the two ends. Germline V gives CDR1 SGHTA, CDR2 FQGNSA. The CDR3 DNA reads TGTGCCAGCAGCTTACTGGGCTCCAACTATGGCTACACCTTC. Translation gives CASSLLGSNYGYTF. Full variable domain (remainder filled in from reference TRBV7-2 and TRBJ1-2): GAGVSQSPSNKVTEKGKDVELRCDPISGHTALYWYRQSLGQGLEFLIYFQGNSAPDKSGLPSDRFSAERTGGSVSTLTIQRTQQEDSAVYLCASSLLGSNYGYTFGSGTRLTVV.

The V call is TRBV29-1, the J call TRBJ1-3, with D tentatively TRBD1 (6 bases). Trimming left V 6 bases short and J 0 bases short, with 12 bases between. The germline gives CDR1 SQVTM, CDR2 ANQGSEA. The CDR3 runs to 14 residues. CDR3 sequence reads: CSVWTVSSGNTIYF. In nucleotides, the CDR3 is TGCAGCGTGTGGACAGTGAGCTCTGGAAACACCATATATTTT.

V usage is TRBV6-2 or TRBV6-3 and J usage is TRBJ1-1, with unresolved D. The CDR3 runs to 14 residues. Per the germline V gene, CDR1 is MNHEY and CDR2 is SVGEGT. Between the trimmed V and J ends, which lost 0 bases and 11 bases, there was a span of 16 bases. The CDR3 is CASSYSRLPGRAFF. As DNA, the CDR3 is TGTGCCAGCAGTTACTCGAGGCTGCCCGGGAGGGCTTTCTTT.

V and J are TRBV18 and TRBJ1-1, with TRBD1 matching over 8 bases. The V gene end was trimmed by 3 bases and the J gene end by 1 base; junction bases not matched to a gene: 7. The CDR3 spans 16 residues. Germline loops: CDR1 KGHSH, CDR2 LQKENI. The CDR3 DNA reads TGTGCCAGCTCACCCGACAGGGGATCTAAGAACACTGAAGCTTTCTTT. Translation: CASSPDRGSKNTEAFF.

V gene TRBV30 combines with J gene TRBJ1-6, with a tentative D call TRBD1 (5 bases). The CDR3 is 13 residues long. Trimming pared 5 bases from V and 13 bases from J, leaving 18 bases between. The germline gives CDR1 GTSNPN, CDR2 SVGIG (reference sequence). The CDR3 sequence is CAWADSPVTPLHF. Written as DNA, the CDR3 is TGTGCCTGGGCAGACAGTCCAGTGACGCCCCTCCACTTT.

In nucleotides, the CDR3 is TGTGCCAGCAGCTTGGGACAGTCTCAAGAGACCCAGTACTTC. It yields the protein CASSLGQSQETQYF. This chain uses TRBV5-4 with TRBJ2-5, with D possibly being TRBD1 (5 bases). Trimming took off 0 bases at V and 2 bases at J, with 8 bases between the two ends. The CDR3 is 14 amino acids. The germline CDR1 and CDR2 sequences are SGHNT and YYREEE (reference sequence).

The chain recombines TRBV7-2 with TRBJ1-5; the D gene is possibly TRBD1 (6 bases). V lost 4 bases and J 5 bases, leaving 15 bases between the germline ends. Germline V gene sequence: CDR1 SGHTA, CDR2 FQGNSA. The CDR3 is made up of 15 amino acids. CDR3 sequence reads: CASSSSGARDQPQHF. As DNA, the CDR3 is TGTGCCAGCAGCTCCTCAGGGGCCCGGGATCAGCCCCAGCATTTT.

In DNA, the CDR3 is TGCGCCAGCAGCTTGATGGGAGCGGACACCGGGGAGCTGTTTTTT. This translates into CASSLMGADTGELFF. V gene TRBV5-1 combines with J gene TRBJ2-2; perhaps TRBD2 as D (5 bases). The CDR3 runs 15 residues. Trimming shortened V by 1 base and J by 3 bases, and 10 bases separated the two germline ends. Looked up from germline, CDR1 is SGHRS and CDR2 is YFSETQ.

The gene calls are TRBV28 and TRBJ1-5; TRBD1 matches at 7 bases. The CDR3 consists of 15 residues. Trimming at V came to 6 bases and at J to 3 bases, leaving 8 bases not matched to a gene. CDR1 and CDR2 from the germline V gene are MDHEN and SYDVKM. In DNA, the CDR3 is TGTGCCAGCAGCCTGACAGGGCGAAACAATCAGCCCCAGCATTTT. Protein: CASSLTGRNNQPQHF.

J is TRBJ1-5 and V is TRBV28; weak D call: TRBD1 (5 bases). Trimming removed 2 bases from V and 0 bases from J, with 17 bases in between. CDR3 length: 18 amino acids. The V gene's germline CDR1 is MDHEN and CDR2 SYDVKM. This CDR3 is CASSLRSPGPGSNQPQHF. CDR3 nucleotides: TGTGCCAGCAGTTTAAGGAGTCCAGGGCCAGGTAGCAATCAGCCCCAGCATTTT.

This clone was seen only once. The chain carries TRBV14 and TRBJ1-2; 10 bases map to TRBD1. CDR1 SGHDN and CDR2 FVKESK come from the germline V gene. V shed 2 bases, J shed 8 bases, and the junction held 11 bases outside the gene matches. The CDR3 runs to 16 residues. CDR3 sequence: CASSQLDRGRTEGYTF. The CDR3 region has the DNA TGTGCCAGCAGCCAATTGGACAGGGGGAGAACTGAGGGCTACACCTTC.

The V call is TRBV30, the J call TRBJ1-2; the match to TRBD1 covers 8 bases. V shed 2 bases and J 6 bases; nucleotides not matched to a gene: 8. The CDR3 runs 14 residues. CDR1 is GTSNPN and CDR2 is SVGIG in the germline V gene (reference sequence). CDR3 in amino acids: CAWSSTGASNGYTF. CDR3 in DNA: TGTGCCTGGAGTTCGACAGGGGCCTCAAATGGCTACACCTTC.

The chain is built from TRBV6-1 and TRBJ2-2, with 9 bases aligning to TRBD1. The CDR3 has 16 amino acids. With V trimmed by 4 bases and J by 7 bases, 10 bases remained unmatched. CDR1 is MNHNS, CDR2 SASEGT, per germline. The CDR3: CASSGRDRVVGGELFF. CDR3 DNA sequence: TGTGCCAGCAGTGGCCGGGACAGGGTAGTTGGCGGGGAGCTGTTTTTT.

The rearrangement uses TRBV10-3 and TRBJ1-5; a possible D gene is TRBD1 (6 bases). Deletions cut 0 bases from V and 0 bases from J, with 12 bases between. Germline CDR1 is ENHRY and CDR2 is SYGVKD. The length of the CDR3 is 17 residues. Here the CDR3 reads CAISESGTRISNQPQHF. In nucleotides, the CDR3 is TGTGCCATCAGTGAGTCGGGGACACGGATTAGCAATCAGCCCCAGCATTTT.

The chain employs TRBV5-4 and TRBJ2-2, with 9 nucleotides matching TRBD1. The CDR3 extends over 15 amino acids. V lost 5 bases, J lost 2 bases, and 4 bases stayed unmatched. Germline lookup yields CDR1 SGHNT and CDR2 YYREEE (reference sequence). CDR3 in amino acids: CASRRDRANTGELFF. The DNA of the CDR3 is TGTGCCAGCAGGAGGGACAGGGCTAACACCGGGGAGCTGTTTTTT.

The chain links TRBV10-3 to TRBJ2-7; 9 bases map to TRBD1. Germline trimming cut 6 bases from V and 6 bases from J; bases unmatched to any gene: 3. The V gene's germline CDR1 is ENHRY and CDR2 SYGVKD. The CDR3 has 12 residues. The CDR3 sequence: CAIRDRGGEQYF. Here the CDR3 DNA reads TGTGCCATCAGAGACAGGGGGGGCGAGCAGTACTTC.